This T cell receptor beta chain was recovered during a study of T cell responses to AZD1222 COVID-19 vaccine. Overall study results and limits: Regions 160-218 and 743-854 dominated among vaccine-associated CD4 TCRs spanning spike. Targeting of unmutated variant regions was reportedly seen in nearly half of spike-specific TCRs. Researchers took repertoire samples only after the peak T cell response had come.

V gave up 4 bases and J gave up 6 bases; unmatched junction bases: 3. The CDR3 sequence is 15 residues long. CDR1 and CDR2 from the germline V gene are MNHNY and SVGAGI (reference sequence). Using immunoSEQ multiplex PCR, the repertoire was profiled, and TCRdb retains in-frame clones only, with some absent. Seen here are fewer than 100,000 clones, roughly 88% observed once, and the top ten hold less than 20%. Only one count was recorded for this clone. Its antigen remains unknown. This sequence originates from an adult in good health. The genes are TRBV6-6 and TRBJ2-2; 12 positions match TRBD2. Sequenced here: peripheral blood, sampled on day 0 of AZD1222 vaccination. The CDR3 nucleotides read TGTGCCAGCAGTTTAGGACTAGCGGGACCCGGGGAGCTGTTTTTT. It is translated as CASSLGLAGPGELFF.